Listed below are T cell receptor delta chains from one sample, sequenced in a study of γδ T cells in repeated Plasmodium falciparum infection. TCRdb used CATT to re-call clones from the multiplex PCR reads. The sample records roughly 86,000 delta-chain clones, around 1.4% being singletons. Sequencing used gamma-delta T cells from blood. These receptors originate from a pool of human donors (malaria-infected and uninfected, not separated). CDR3s include the opening cysteine and the closing phenylalanine or tryptophan. The D gene is left open where the match is weak. Size is omitted from some rows. Given values are once, few, many or a class for expanded clones.

d_gene	abundance	j_gene	v_gene	CDR3aa	CDR3nt
-	many	TRDJ1	TRDV1	CALGACLLNTDKLIF	TGTGCTCTTGGGGCATGCCTCCTAAATACCGATAAACTCATCTTT
TRDD3	many	TRDJ1	TRDV1	CALGAIPTNVLGDTWLIF	TGTGCTCTTGGGGCCATTCCTACCAACGTACTGGGGGATACTTGGCTCATCTTT
TRDD3	many	TRDJ1	TRDV1	CALGERVLGDTDKLIF	TGTGCTCTTGGGGAACGGGTCCTGGGGGATACCGATAAACTCATCTTC
-	many	TRDJ1	TRDV1	CALGELLPTFPLLGDVTDKLIF	TGTGCTCTTGGGGAACTCCTTCCTACGTTCCCCTTACTGGGGGATGTCACCGATAAACTCATCTTT
TRDD3	many	TRDJ1	TRDV1	CALGDTNKLIF	TGTGCTTTGGGGGATACTAATAAACTCATCTTT
TRDD3	many	TRDJ1	TRDV1	CALGETTSYWGMWGYIADKLIF	TGTGCTCTTGGGGAGACTACTTCCTACTGGGGGATGTGGGGGTACATCGCCGATAAACTCATCTTT
TRDD3	many	TRDJ1	TRDV1	CALGDPLPQPFSGGYGTDKLIF	TGTGCTCTTGGGGACCCGCTTCCACAACCCTTTAGCGGGGGATACGGCACCGATAAACTCATCTTT
TRDD3	many	TRDJ2	TRDV1	CALGELGSHWGTALTAQLFF	TGTGCTCTTGGGGAACTGGGATCACACTGGGGGACCGCTTTGACAGCACAACTCTTCTTT
-	few	TRDJ2	TRDV2	CACDHLALTAQFF	TGTGCCTGTGACCATTTAGCTTTGACAGCACAATTCTTC
TRDD3	many	TRDJ1	TRDV1	CALGELGVYDIRLGELYTDKLIF	TGTGCTCTTGGGGAACTCGGCGTCTACGATATTAGACTGGGGGAACTGTACACCGATAAACTCATCTTT
TRDD3	-	TRDJ1	TRDV1	CAPGEERPYKGTGGSEGDKLIF	TGTGCTCCTGGGGAAGAGAGACCCTACAAAGGGACTGGGGGATCCGAGGGGGACAAACTCATCTTT
-	medium-sized	TRDJ1	TRDV1	CALGRSPPRTFSTGISQGKLIF	TGTGCTCTTGGGAGATCCCCACCTAGGACTTTCTCTACTGGGATATCCCAGGGTAAACTCATCTTT
TRDD3	many	TRDJ3	TRDV2	CACDTVGDTSWDTRQMFF	TGTGCCTGTGACACGGTGGGGGATACATCCTGGGACACCCGACAGATGTTTTTC
-	many	TRDJ1	TRDV1	CALGELALFYGFTDKLIF	TGTGCTCTTGGGGAACTAGCCCTCTTCTACGGGTTCACCGATAAACTCATCTTT
-	many	TRDJ1	TRDV1	CALGELVPSPQDKLIF	TGTGCTCTTGGGGAATTGGTTCCTTCCCCCCAAGATAAACTCATCTTT
TRDD3	medium-sized	TRDJ3	TRDV2	CACDILGDTSWDTRQMFF	TGTGCCTGTGACATACTGGGGGATACCTCCTGGGACACCCGACAGATGTTTTTC
TRDD3	many	TRDJ1	TRDV2	CACDTVSSLGDHDTDKLIF	TGTGCCTGTGACACCGTCTCTTCTCTGGGGGATCACGACACCGATAAACTCATCTTT
TRDD3	many	TRDJ2	TRDV2	CACDTLGALTAQLFF	TGTGCCTGTGACACCCTGGGGGCCTTGACAGCACAACTCTTCTTT
TRDD3	many	TRDJ1	TRDV1	CALGELHYALGYGKGKLIF	TGTGCTCTTGGGGAACTCCACTACGCCTTGGGATACGGGAAGGGTAAACTCATCTTT
TRDD2	many	TRDJ1	TRDV1	CALGELSYSTRDPKADKLIF	TGTGCTCTTGGGGAACTTTCCTACTCCACAAGGGACCCAAAGGCCGATAAACTCATCTTT
TRDD3	many	TRDJ3	TRDV3	CAFDYWGLRSWDTRQMFF	TGTGCCTTCGACTACTGGGGGCTTCGCTCCTGGGACACCCGACAGATGTTTTTC
TRDD3	many	TRDJ1	TRDV3	CAFRPSPLYWGIRSDKLIF	TGTGCCTTCCGGCCTTCCCCCCTGTACTGGGGGATACGGAGCGATAAACTCATCTTT
TRDD3	many	TRDJ1	TRDV2	CACDPLLGDTDKLIF	TGTGCCTGTGACCCGTTGTTGGGGGATACCGATAAACTCATCTTT
-	many	TRDJ1	TRDV1	CALGEFTERGSSDTDKLIF	TGTGCTCTTGGGGAATTCACGGAGAGGGGATCCTCGGACACCGATAAACTCATCTTT
TRDD3	many	TRDJ3	TRDV3	CAFNDLTLFETTDVGDSSWDTRQMFF	TGTGCCTTTAATGATCTAACCCTATTCGAGACTACTGATGTGGGGGACAGCTCCTGGGACACCCGACAGATGTTTTTC
TRDD3	medium-sized	TRDJ1	TRDV2	CACDGAGGHTDKLIF	TGTGCCTGTGACGGGGCTGGGGGACACACCGATAAACTCATCTTT
TRDD3	many	TRDJ1	TRDV1	CALGGYTPLPEVFYWGTSTDKLIF	TGTGCTCTTGGGGGATACACTCCCTTACCGGAGGTCTTTTACTGGGGGACTTCCACCGATAAACTCATCTTT
TRDD3	medium-sized	TRDJ1	TRDV2	CACTTGGYGTDKLIF	TGTGCCTGTACCACTGGGGGATACGGCACCGATAAACTCATCTTT
TRDD3	few	TRDJ1	TRDV1	CALGEIRKPTTNWGIRKKLIF	TGTGCCCTTGGGGAAATCAGGAAACCTACGACCAACTGGGGGATACGGAAAAAACTCATCTTT
TRDD3	few	TRDJ1	TRAV38-2/DV8	CAYSGVGYWGIHARDKLIF	TGTGCTTATAGCGGGGTCGGCTACTGGGGGATACACGCAAGGGACAAACTCATCTTC
-	many	TRDJ3	TRDV1	CALGDQPPSGSGDSWDTRQMFF	TGTGCTCTTGGGGATCAACCGCCGTCCGGGTCTGGGGACTCCTGGGACACCCGACAGATGTTTTTC
TRDD3	many	TRDJ1	TRDV3	CASRLGSYTDKLIF	TGTGCCTCTCGACTGGGGTCTTACACCGATAAACTCATCTTT
-	many	TRDJ1	TRDV1	CALGEPPSYGGILGGKLIF	TGTGCTCTTGGGGAACCCCCTTCCTACGGGGGGATACTTGGTGGTAAACTCATCTTT
TRDD3	medium-sized	TRDJ1	TRDV2	CACDRGVRELGGFRTDKLIF	TGTGCCTGTGACCGCGGGGTACGTGAGCTAGGGGGATTCCGAACCGATAAACTCATCTTT
-	many	TRDJ1	TRDV3	CARGGLYTDKLIF	TGTGCCAGGGGGGGCCTCTACACCGATAAACTCATCTTT
TRDD3	many	TRDJ1	TRDV1	CALGEHLRGIYTDKLIF	TGTGCTCTTGGGGAACATCTACGGGGGATATACACCGATAAACTCATCTTT
TRDD3	many	TRDJ1	TRDV1	CALGEGCGKPWGIASYTDKLIF	TGTGCTCTTGGGGAAGGGTGTGGCAAACCCTGGGGGATAGCATCGTACACCGATAAACTCATCTTT
TRDD3	many	TRDJ3	TRDV2	CACDRLLGDTGAGSWDTRQMFF	TGTGCCTGTGACAGATTACTGGGGGATACCGGAGCGGGATCCTGGGACACCCGACAGATGTTTTTC
-	-	TRDJ1	TRDV2	CACDLLGDRYTDKLIF	TGTGCCTGTGACTTACTGGGTGATAGGTACACCGATAAACTCATCTTC
TRDD3	many	TRDJ2	TRDV1	CALGEDRPTTGGYALTAQLFF	TGTGCTCTTGGGGAAGATAGACCCACCACTGGGGGATACGCTTTGACAGCACAACTCTTCTTT
TRDD3	many	TRDJ1	TRDV1	CALGEPSSNGGPYSYTDKLIF	TGTGCTCTTGGGGAACCTTCATCCAATGGGGGACCATATTCGTACACCGATAAACTCATCTTT
-	many	TRDJ1	TRDV1	CALGDLPVTGGHRPLYTDKLIF	TGTGCTCTTGGGGACCTTCCTGTCACTGGGGGGCACCGGCCCTTGTACACCGATAAACTCATCTTT
-	many	TRDJ3	TRDV2	CACDTAFVTGPISRSWDTRQMFF	TGTGCCTGTGACACCGCGTTCGTTACGGGGCCCATCTCCCGCTCCTGGGACACCCGACAGATGTTTTTC
TRDD3	many	TRDJ2	TRDV1	CALGEPPFLLGDTRPLTAQLFF	TGTGCTCTTGGGGAACCACCCTTCCTACTGGGGGATACGCGGCCTTTGACAGCACAACTCTTCTTT
TRDD3	many	TRDJ1	TRDV1	CALGPEGLAGGYTDKLIF	TGTGCTCTTGGGCCGGAAGGCTTGGCTGGGGGTTACACCGATAAACTCATCTTT
TRDD3	medium-sized	TRDJ1	TRDV1	CALGVRGPPALNYWGLKGTDKLIF	TGTGCTCTTGGGGTCCGTGGCCCCCCGGCCCTGAACTACTGGGGCCTTAAGGGGACCGATAAACTCATCTTT
TRDD3	many	TRDJ1	TRDV1	CALGDYLGDTGNKLIF	TGTGCTCTTGGGGACTATCTGGGGGATACGGGGAATAAACTCATCTTT
-	medium-sized	TRDJ2	TRDV1	CALGGSGPIAQLFF	TGTGCTCTAGGGGGCTCCGGACCGATAGCACAACTCTTCTTT
TRDD2	medium-sized	TRDJ1	TRDV1	CALGESLPTQPRYCLELIF	TGTGCTCTTGGGGAAAGCCTTCCTACACAACCTAGATACTGCTTAGAACTCATCTTT